The 3 T cell receptor beta chains in this list originate from one sample, sequenced in a study of CD8 T cells in ankylosing spondylitis. Points from the study as a whole: A motif in TCR beta, a set of under 10 highly homologous variants, appeared characteristic of ankylosing spondylitis blood.

The antigens of these receptors remain unknown. TCRdb reanalysed the 5' RACE reads using MiXCR and keeps one entry per CDR3 protein. The data contain some 800,000 distinct CDR3 sequences, approximately 12% of them singletons. Material: blood, either unsorted or a sorted T cell fraction (not recorded which). These receptors originate from a male donor with ankylosing spondylitis.

This clonotype showed up many times. The chain carries TRBV5-6 and TRBJ2-5; D possibly corresponds to TRBD1 (5 bases). V lost 5 bases and J lost 9, with 11 bases in between. The CDR3 loop spans 11 amino acids. Germline loops: CDR1 SGHDT, CDR2 YYEEEE. CDR3 sequence (DNA): TGTGCCAGCAGACGGTTAGGGGCCCAGTACTTC. Residues: CASRRLGAQYF.

The rearrangement joins TRBV9 to TRBJ2-7, with D perhaps assigned TRBD1 or TRBD2 (5 bases each). Trimming shortened V by 0 bases and J by 1 base, and 17 bases separated the two germline ends. The CDR3 spans 17 residues. Germline lookup yields CDR1 SGDLS and CDR2 YYNGEE. The CDR3 sequence is CASSVGPSWGRSYEQYF. CDR3 DNA sequence: TGTGCCAGCAGCGTAGGACCGTCGTGGGGGAGATCCTACGAGCAGTACTTC.

This chain joins TRBV10-3 and TRBJ2-7, with a weak D call TRBD2 (5 bases). The CDR3 consists of 14 residues. The V and J ends lost 10 bases and 1 base respectively, with 17 bases between them. Germline CDR1 is ENHRY and CDR2 is SYGVKD. CDR3 in amino acids: CATTTGLGSYEQYF. The CDR3 nucleotides read TGTGCCACCACGACGGGATTGGGGTCCTACGAGCAGTACTTC.